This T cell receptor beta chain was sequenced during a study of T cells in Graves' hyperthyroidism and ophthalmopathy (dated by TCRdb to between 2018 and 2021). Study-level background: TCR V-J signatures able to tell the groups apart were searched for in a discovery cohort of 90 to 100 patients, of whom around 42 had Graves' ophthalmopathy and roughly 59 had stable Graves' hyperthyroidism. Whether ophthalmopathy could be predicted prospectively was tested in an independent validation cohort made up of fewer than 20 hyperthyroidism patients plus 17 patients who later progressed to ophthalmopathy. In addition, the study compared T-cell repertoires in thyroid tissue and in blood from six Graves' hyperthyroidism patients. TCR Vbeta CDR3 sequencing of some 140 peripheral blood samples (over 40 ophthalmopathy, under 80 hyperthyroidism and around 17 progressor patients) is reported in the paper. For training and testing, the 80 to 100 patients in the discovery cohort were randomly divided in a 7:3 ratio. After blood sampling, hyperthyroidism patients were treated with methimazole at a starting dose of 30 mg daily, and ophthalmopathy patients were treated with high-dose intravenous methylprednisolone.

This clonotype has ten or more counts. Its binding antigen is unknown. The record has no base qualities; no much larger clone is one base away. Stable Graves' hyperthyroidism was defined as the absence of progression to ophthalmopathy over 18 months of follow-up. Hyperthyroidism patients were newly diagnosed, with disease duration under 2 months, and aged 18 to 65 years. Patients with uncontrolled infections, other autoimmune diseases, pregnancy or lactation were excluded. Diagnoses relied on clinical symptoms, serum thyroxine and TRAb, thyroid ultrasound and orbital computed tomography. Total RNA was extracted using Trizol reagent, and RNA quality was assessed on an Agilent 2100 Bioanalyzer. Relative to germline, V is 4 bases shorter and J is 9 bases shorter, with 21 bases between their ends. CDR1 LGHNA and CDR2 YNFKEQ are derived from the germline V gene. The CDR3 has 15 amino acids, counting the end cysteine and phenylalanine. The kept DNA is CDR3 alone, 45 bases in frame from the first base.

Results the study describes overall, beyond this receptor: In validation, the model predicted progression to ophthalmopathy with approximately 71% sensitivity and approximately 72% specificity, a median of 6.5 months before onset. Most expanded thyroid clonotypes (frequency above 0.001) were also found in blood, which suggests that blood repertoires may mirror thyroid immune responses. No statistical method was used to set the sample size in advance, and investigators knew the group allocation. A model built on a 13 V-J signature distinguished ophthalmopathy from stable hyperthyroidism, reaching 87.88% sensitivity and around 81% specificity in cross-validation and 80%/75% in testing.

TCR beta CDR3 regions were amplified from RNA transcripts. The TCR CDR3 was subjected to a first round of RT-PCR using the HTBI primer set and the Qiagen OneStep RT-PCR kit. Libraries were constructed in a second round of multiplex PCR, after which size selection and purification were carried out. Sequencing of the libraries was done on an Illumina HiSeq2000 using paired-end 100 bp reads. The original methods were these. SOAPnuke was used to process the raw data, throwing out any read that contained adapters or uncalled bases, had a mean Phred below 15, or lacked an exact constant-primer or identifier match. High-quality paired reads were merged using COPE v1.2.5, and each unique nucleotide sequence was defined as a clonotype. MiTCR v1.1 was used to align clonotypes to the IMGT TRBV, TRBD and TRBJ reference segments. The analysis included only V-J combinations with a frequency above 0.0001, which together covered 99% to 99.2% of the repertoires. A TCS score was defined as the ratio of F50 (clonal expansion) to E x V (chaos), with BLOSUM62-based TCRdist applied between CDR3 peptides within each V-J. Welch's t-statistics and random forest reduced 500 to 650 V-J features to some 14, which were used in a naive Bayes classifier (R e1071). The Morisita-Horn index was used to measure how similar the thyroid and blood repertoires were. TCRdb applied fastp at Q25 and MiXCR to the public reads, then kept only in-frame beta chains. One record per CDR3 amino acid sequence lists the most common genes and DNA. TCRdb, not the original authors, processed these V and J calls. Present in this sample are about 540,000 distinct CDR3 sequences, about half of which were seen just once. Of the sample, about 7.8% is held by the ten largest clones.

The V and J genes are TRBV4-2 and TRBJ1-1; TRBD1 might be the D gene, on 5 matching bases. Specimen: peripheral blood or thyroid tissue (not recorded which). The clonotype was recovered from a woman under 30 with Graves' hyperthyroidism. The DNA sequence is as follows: TGTGCCAGCAGCCCATTTTCTCTATCCTCGGGGCAAGCTTTCTTT. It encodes CASSPFSLSSGQAFF.